This T cell receptor beta chain was documented in a study of blood T cell repertoires in COVID-19. Study overall: Sources were T cells, B-cell-depleted T cells, or PBMCs; the material itself was cDNA or gDNA.

V was clipped by 7 bases and J by 6 bases, with 10 bases between them. The length of the CDR3 is 12 residues. The germline V gene encodes CDR1 MDHEN and CDR2 SYDVKM. Per the original data handling: Amplification of reference gene primers was used by the study to estimate nucleated cell counts. Sequenced by immunoSEQ multiplex PCR; TCRdb stores in-frame clones only, minus some. The V and J calls and the clone size are those of that table, but D and trimming were determined from the DNA. Among approximately 89,000 clones listed, 87% were seen once. This clone has a handful of counts. The clonotype comes from a man aged 65 to 79 with acute or convalescent COVID-19. V gene TRBV28 combines with J gene TRBJ1-5, with D perhaps matching TRBD1 (6 bases). The sequenced sample consisted of peripheral blood. The CDR3 protein is CASNTGTQPQHF. For the CDR3, the DNA is TGTGCCAGCAATACAGGGACTCAGCCCCAGCATTTT.